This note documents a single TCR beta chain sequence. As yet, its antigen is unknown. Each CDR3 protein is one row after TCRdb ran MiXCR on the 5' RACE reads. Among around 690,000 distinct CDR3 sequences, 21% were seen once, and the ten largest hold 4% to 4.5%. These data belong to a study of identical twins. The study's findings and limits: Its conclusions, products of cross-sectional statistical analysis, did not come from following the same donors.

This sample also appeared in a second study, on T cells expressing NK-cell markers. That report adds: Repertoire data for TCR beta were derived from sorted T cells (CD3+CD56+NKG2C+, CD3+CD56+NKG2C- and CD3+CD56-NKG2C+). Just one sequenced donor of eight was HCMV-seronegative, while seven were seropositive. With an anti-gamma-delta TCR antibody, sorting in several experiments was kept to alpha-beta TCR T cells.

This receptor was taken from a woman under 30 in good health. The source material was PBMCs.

The CDR3 DNA follows: TGTGCCAGCAGTTACTCGGGCGGGACGGGCGAGCAGTACTTC. It codes for CASSYSGGTGEQYF. V and J are TRBV6-5 and TRBJ2-7, with D perhaps TRBD2 (6 bases). In germline, CDR1 is MNHEY, CDR2 SVGAGI. This CDR3 contains 14 residues. V gave up 0 bases and J gave up 6 bases, with 12 bases separating them.